The present entry profiles one T cell receptor (beta chain) with its context. A sample-barcoded 5' primer and a J-beta primer mix were used in a second PCR of roughly 6 to 12 cycles. MiXCR, run by TCRdb on the 5' RACE reads, gives a single entry per CDR3 protein. This sample has about 1.1 million distinct CDR3 sequences, with around two fifths found just once. These data are taken from a study of blood T cells in healthy people across ages. Germline-derived CDR1 and CDR2 are SGHKS and YYEKEE (reference sequence). This CDR3 region has 14 residues. Trimming cost V 4 bases and J 3 bases, with 12 bases left between them.

What was sequenced was blood. The chain uses TRBV5-5 and TRBJ2-3, with D maybe TRBD2 (5 bases). This clonotype was sampled from a man between 18 and 29 years old in good health. The CDR3 spells CASSPEWTTDTQYF. CDR3 sequence (DNA): TGTGCCAGCAGCCCTGAATGGACTACAGATACGCAGTATTTT.